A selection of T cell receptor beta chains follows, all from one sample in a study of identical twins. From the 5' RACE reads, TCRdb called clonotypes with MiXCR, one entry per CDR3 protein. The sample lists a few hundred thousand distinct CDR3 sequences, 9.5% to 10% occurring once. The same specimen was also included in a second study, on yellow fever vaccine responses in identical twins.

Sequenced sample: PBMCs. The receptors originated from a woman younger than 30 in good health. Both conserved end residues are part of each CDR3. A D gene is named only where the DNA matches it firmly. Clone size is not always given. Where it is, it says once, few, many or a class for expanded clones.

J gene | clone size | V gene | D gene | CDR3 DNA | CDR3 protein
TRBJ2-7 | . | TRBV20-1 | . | TGCAGTGCTAGAGAAACCGGGACTCCACACGAGCAGTACTTC | CSARETGTPHEQYF
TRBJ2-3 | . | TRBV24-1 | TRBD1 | TGTGCCACCAGGACGGGACAGACTAGCACAGATACGCAGTATTTT | CATRTGQTSTDTQYF
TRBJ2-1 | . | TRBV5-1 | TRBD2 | TGCGCCAGCAGCTCTAGCGGGGGAGGCTACAATGAGCAGTTCTTC | CASSSSGGGYNEQFF
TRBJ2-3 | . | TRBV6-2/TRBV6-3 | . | TGTGCCAGCAGTTACGCGGGGAACACGGATACGCAGTATTTT | CASSYAGNTDTQYF
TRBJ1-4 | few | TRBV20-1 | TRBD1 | TGCAGTGCTAGGATTCGGGACAGGGATACTGAAAAACTGTTTTTT | CSARIRDRDTEKLFF
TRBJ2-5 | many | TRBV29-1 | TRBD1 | TGCAGCGTTAAGGGACAGCTCCAAGAGACCCAGTACTTC | CSVKGQLQETQYF
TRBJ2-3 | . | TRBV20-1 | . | TGCAGTGCCCCCTCAAGGAGTACCTTGGGGACAGATACGCAGTATTTT | CSAPSRSTLGTDTQYF
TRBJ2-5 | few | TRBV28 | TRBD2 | TGTGCCAGCAGTTTCCAGCGGGGGGGCCGGAGAGAGACCCAGTACTTC | CASSFQRGGRRETQYF
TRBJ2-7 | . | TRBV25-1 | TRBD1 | TGTGCCACAGACAGGGGCGCCTACGAGCAGTACTTC | CATDRGAYEQYF
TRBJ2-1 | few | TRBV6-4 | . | TGTGCCAGCAGTAGGGAGGCCTCCTACAATGAGCAGTTCTTC | CASSREASYNEQFF
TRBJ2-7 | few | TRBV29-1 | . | TGCAGCGTTACTAACCCGGGCCCCGAGCCCTACGAGCAGTACTTC | CSVTNPGPEPYEQYF
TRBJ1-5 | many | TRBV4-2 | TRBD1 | TGTGCCAGCAGCCAGGGGACAGGGGGCAATCAGCCCCAGCATTTT | CASSQGTGGNQPQHF
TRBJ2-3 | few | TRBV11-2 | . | TGTGCCAGCAGCGAGACCGTTGACACAGATACGCAGTATTTT | CASSETVDTDTQYF
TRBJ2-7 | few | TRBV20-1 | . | TGCAGTGCTAGAGATATGGGGGTAGGCTACGAGCAGTACTTC | CSARDMGVGYEQYF
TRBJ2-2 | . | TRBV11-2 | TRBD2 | TGTGCCAGCAGCTTGCGACTAGCGGCAGTCTCCGGGGAGCTGTTTTTT | CASSLRLAAVSGELFF
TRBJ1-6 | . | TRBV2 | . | TGTGCCAGCAGTAAGCTAGGACGGGATAATTCACCCCTCCACTTT | CASSKLGRDNSPLHF
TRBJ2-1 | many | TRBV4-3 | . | TGCGCCAGCAGCCAGATCCGTGGCGCAAGAGGGGAGCAGTTCTTC | CASSQIRGARGEQFF
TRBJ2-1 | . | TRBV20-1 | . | TGCAGTGCTAGAGATCTCGTTAGAGAGTCCAATGAGCAGTTCTTC | CSARDLVRESNEQFF
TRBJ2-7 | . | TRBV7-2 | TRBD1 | TGTGCCAGCAGCTTATGGGACAGGGGACCCTACGAGCAGTACTTC | CASSLWDRGPYEQYF
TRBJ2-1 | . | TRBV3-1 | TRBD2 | TGTGCCAGCAGCCAGGGTACTAGCGGGGGGGCAACTAAGCAGTTCTTC | CASSQGTSGGATKQFF
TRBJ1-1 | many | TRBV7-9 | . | TGTGCCAGCAGCTGGGACTCTGAAGCTTTCTTT | CASSWDSEAFF
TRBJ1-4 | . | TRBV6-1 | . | TGTGCCAGCAGCCACAAAACAACTAATGAAAAACTGTTTTTT | CASSHKTTNEKLFF
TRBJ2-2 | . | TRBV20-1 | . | TGCAGTGCTCCCGAGGCCAGGGCAGGCGCCGGGGAGCTGTTTTTT | CSAPEARAGAGELFF
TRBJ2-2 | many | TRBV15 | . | TGTGCCACCAGCAGAGAACAGGGAGCCACCGGGGAGCTGTTTTTT | CATSREQGATGELFF
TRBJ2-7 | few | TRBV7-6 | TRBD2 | TGTGCCAGCAGCACTACCCCCGGACTAGCGGGAGGGAAGCCCCCCTACGAGCAGTACTTC | CASSTTPGLAGGKPPYEQYF
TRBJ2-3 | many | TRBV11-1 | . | TGTGCCAGCAGCTTTCCGTCCAGGCTGGGAGTGGGCACAGATACGCAGTATTTT | CASSFPSRLGVGTDTQYF
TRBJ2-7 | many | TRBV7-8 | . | TGTGCCAGCAGTGAGGGACACTACGAGCAGTACTTC | CASSEGHYEQYF
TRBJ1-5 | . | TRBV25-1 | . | TGTGCCTCCGCTCAACCGGGGTCCCACACAGATACGCAGCATTTT | CASAQPGSHTDTQHF
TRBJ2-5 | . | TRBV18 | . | TGTGCCAGCTCACCACAGTACCAAGAGACCCAGTACTTC | CASSPQYQETQYF
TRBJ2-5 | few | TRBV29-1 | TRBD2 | TGCAGCGTTGGACTAGCGGTCGAGACCCAGTACTTC | CSVGLAVETQYF
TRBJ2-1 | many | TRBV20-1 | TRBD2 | TGCAGTGGTGGGGGAGGGAACTACAATGAGCAGTTCTTC | CSGGGGNYNEQFF
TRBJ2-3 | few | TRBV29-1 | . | TGCAGCGTTGAAGGGATACTCGCAGCGAACTACCTCCCAGATACGCAGTATTTT | CSVEGILAANYLPDTQYF
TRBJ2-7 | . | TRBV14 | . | TGTGCCAGCAGCCCGTCCCCACTACGGTCGACGGGGGCTAGACGGGTCGAGCAGTACTTC | CASSPSPLRSTGARRVEQYF
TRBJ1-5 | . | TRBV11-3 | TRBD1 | TGTGCCAGCACACAGGGGCCGGAACCCGGCAATCAGCCCCAGCATTTT | CASTQGPEPGNQPQHF
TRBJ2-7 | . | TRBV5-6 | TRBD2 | TGTGCCAGCAGCCTAGGACTAGCGGGAGTTATCTACGAGCAGTACTTC | CASSLGLAGVIYEQYF
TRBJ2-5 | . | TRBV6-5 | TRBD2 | TGTGCCAGCAGTTACAAGCGGGGGAGCAAAGAGACCCAGTACTTC | CASSYKRGSKETQYF
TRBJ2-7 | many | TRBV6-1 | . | TGTGCCAGTCGCCTGACGGTCGGAACCTACGAGCAGTACTTC | CASRLTVGTYEQYF
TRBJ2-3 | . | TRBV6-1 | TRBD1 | TGTGCCAGCAGTGGACAGGGGGCAGTCACAGATACGCAGTATTTT | CASSGQGAVTDTQYF